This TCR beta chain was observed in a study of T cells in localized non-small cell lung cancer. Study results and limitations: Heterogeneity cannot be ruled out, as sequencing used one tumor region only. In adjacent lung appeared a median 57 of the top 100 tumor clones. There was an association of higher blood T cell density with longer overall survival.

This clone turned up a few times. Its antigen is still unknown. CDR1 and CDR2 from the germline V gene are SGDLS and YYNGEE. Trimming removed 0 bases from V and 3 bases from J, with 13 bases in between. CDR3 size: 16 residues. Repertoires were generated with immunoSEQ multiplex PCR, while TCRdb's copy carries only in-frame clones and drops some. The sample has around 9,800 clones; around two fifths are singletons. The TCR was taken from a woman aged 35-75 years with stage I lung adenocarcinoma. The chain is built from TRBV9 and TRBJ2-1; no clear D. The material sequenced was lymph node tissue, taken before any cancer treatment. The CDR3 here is CASSVERRFDYNEQFF. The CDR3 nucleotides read TGTGCCAGCAGCGTAGAGCGTCGCTTCGACTACAATGAGCAGTTCTTC.